These 15 T cell receptor beta chains came from one sample sequenced in a study of blood T cell repertoires in COVID-19. The data were produced by immunoSEQ multiplex PCR, yet TCRdb's version contains in-frame clones alone and is incomplete. The sample includes approximately 150,000 clones, approximately 85% of them seen just once. The specimen sequenced was peripheral blood. All receptors derive from a man between 60 and 75 years old with active or convalescent COVID-19.

The rearrangement joins TRBV27 to TRBJ2-7; 9 bases fit TRBD2. Germline CDR1 is MNHEY and CDR2 is SMNVEV (reference sequence). The CDR3 has 20 amino acids. J lost 3 bases, V lost 2 bases, and 20 bases had no gene match. The DNA of the CDR3 is TGTGCCAGCAGTTTACGGGGGGGACAGTACAGCGGGAGGATGGGCTACGAGCAGTACTTC. As protein: CASSLRGGQYSGRMGYEQYF.

The rearrangement links TRBV28 to TRBJ2-7, with TRBD1 identical over 9 bases. After removal of 4 bases from V and 3 bases from J, the junction contained 7 bases not matched to a gene. This CDR3 has 15 amino acids. CDR1 MDHEN and CDR2 SYDVKM come from the germline V gene. The CDR3 loop reads CASSSPPGQGYEQYF. The CDR3, as DNA: TGTGCCAGCAGTTCCCCTCCGGGACAGGGCTACGAGCAGTACTTC.

The CDR3 reads CASSKSGGTDTQYF. CDR3 sequence (DNA): TGTGCCAGCAGCAAATCAGGGGGCACAGATACGCAGTATTTT. The gene calls are TRBV6-4 and TRBJ2-3; the D gene is possibly TRBD1 (6 bases). The germline V gene encodes CDR1 MRHNA and CDR2 SNTAGT. The CDR3 runs to 14 residues. V lost 6 bases to trimming and J lost 1 base, with 11 bases between them.

The chain joins TRBV3-1 (or the pseudogene TRBV3-2) to TRBJ1-1, with 8 bases lining up with TRBD1. The CDR3 has 16 amino acids. CDR1 is LGHDT and CDR2 is YNNKEL in the germline V gene (reference sequence). Trimming took 2 bases from V and 0 from J; bases not matched to a gene: 5. CDR3 coding DNA: TGTGCCAGCAGCCAAAATCCAGGGGGCTTGAACACTGAAGCTTTCTTT. Translating it yields CASSQNPGGLNTEAFF.

V and J are TRBV5-4 and TRBJ2-2; 12 bases match TRBD1. The germline V gene encodes CDR1 SGHNT and CDR2 YYREEE (reference sequence). The CDR3 is made up of 16 amino acids. V trimming: 4 bases; J trimming: 6 bases; junction bases outside the gene matches: 7. The chain's CDR3 is CASSVGTGGLAGELFF. Here the CDR3 DNA reads TGTGCCAGCAGCGTAGGGACAGGGGGCTTGGCCGGGGAGCTGTTTTTT.

V gene TRBV6-5 combines with J gene TRBJ2-7; no clear D gene. CDR1 MNHEY and CDR2 SVGAGI come from the germline V gene. The CDR3 sequence is 14 residues long. The V gene lost 6 bases and the J gene lost 2 bases, with 14 bases spanning the gap. The CDR3 DNA reads TGTGCCAGCAGCAAGAGACGGCTAGCCTACGAGCAGTACTTC. Translation: CASSKRRLAYEQYF.

The genes are TRBV7-9 and TRBJ2-5; 9 bases fit TRBD2. Germline CDR1 SEHNR, CDR2 FQNEAQ (reference sequence). This CDR3 region has 16 residues. Trimming removed 5 bases from V and 0 bases from J; junction bases left unmatched: 7. The CDR3 DNA reads as TGTGCCAGCAGCAGGGGCAGCGGGGGGCACCAAGAGACCCAGTACTTC. It codes for CASSRGSGGHQETQYF.

This chain uses TRBV6-5 with TRBJ1-5; possibly TRBD1 for D (5 bases). V was shortened by 7 bases and J by 2 bases, with 15 bases between the two germline ends. The CDR3 has 15 residues. Looked up from germline, CDR1 is MNHEY and CDR2 is SVGAGI. The CDR3 protein is CASNQGAGGNQPQHF. The CDR3, as DNA: TGTGCCAGCAATCAGGGTGCGGGAGGCAATCAGCCCCAGCATTTT.

The chain uses TRBV12-3 or TRBV12-4 and TRBJ2-5, with D maybe TRBD2 (6 bases). The CDR3 extends over 13 amino acids. Between the trimmed V and J ends, which lost 6 bases and 2 bases, there was a span of 10 bases. The CDR3 region has the DNA TGTGCCAGCAGCTGGACTACACAAGAGACCCAGTACTTC. This translates into CASSWTTQETQYF.

The chain recombines TRBV29-1 with TRBJ2-3; 7 bases map to TRBD2. Germline V lookup: CDR1 SQVTM, CDR2 ANQGSEA. The CDR3 consists of 13 residues. J gave up 5 bases and V 7 bases, and 9 bases lay outside the gene matches. The CDR3 DNA reads TGCAGCGCAGCCGGGACTACTCTAGATACGCAGTATTTT. The encoded protein is CSAAGTTLDTQYF.

The chain joins TRBV2 to TRBJ2-7; perhaps TRBD2 as D (5 bases). Germline V gene data show CDR1 as SNHLY and CDR2 as FYNNEI. The CDR3 is made up of 14 amino acids. V was shortened by 7 bases and J by 3 bases, with 16 bases between the two germline ends. In nucleotides, the CDR3 is TGTGCCAGCACGGAGGAACCCAATTTCTACGAGCAGTACTTC. Its protein product is CASTEEPNFYEQYF. The whole variable domain, filled in from reference TRBV2 and TRBJ2-7, reads EPEVTQTPSHQVTQMGQEVILRCVPISNHLYFYWYRQILGQKVEFLVSFYNNEISEKSEIFDDQFSVERPDGSNFTLKIRSTKLEDSAMYFCASTEEPNFYEQYFGPGTRLTVT.

The chain has TRBV7-9 and TRBJ1-2; D is perhaps TRBD1 (6 bases). Trimming took 0 bases from V and 3 from J, leaving 11 bases between them. Germline V gene lookup returns CDR1 SEHNR and CDR2 FQNEAQ (reference sequence). CDR3 length: 15 residues. The CDR3 DNA sequence: TGTGCCAGCAGCTTAGCTACAGGGCTCCACTATGGCTACACCTTC. Amino acids: CASSLATGLHYGYTF.

This clone was counted a single time. The V gene is TRBV19, the J gene TRBJ2-5; maybe TRBD2 (6 bases). The CDR3 is 18 amino acids. Trimming removed 6 bases at V and 3 bases at J, with 26 bases between. Germline assignment: CDR1 LNHDA and CDR2 SQIVND (reference sequence). CDR3 sequence: CASSTLLSGGAGKETQYF. The CDR3 bases are TGTGCCAGTAGCACCCTACTTTCGGGCGGCGCGGGAAAAGAGACCCAGTACTTC.

The chain employs TRBV23-1 and TRBJ1-1; D ambiguous. TRBV23-1 is an ORF for which the function is uncertain. Trimming removed 4 bases at V and 9 bases at J, with 15 bases between. The CDR3 contains 13 residues. CDR3 DNA sequence: TGCGCCAGCAGTCGGAGAGGTGGCAACCAAGCTTTCTTT. This encodes CASSRRGGNQAFF.

This chain uses TRBV21-1 with TRBJ1-1; the table assigns TRBD1, which was not confirmed against the DNA. TRBV21-1 is a pseudogene locus. CDR3 length: 16 amino acids. CDR3 loop: CASSKVFRNRGAEAFF. In DNA, the CDR3 is TGTGCCAGCAGCAAAGTGTTTCGGAACAGGGGAGCTGAAGCTTTCTTT.